This T cell receptor (beta chain) was recovered during a study of a mutant IDH1 vaccine in newly diagnosed glioma (TCRdb year 2021). About the investigation overall: Eight vaccinations were administered to patients in weeks 1, 3, 5, 7, 11, 15, 19 and 23, corresponding to visits V03 through V10. Vaccination was initiated 4-6 weeks after radiotherapy alone, or concurrently with temozolomide cycles in the chemotherapy-containing groups. Before enrollment, most patients had been given radiochemotherapy with temozolomide as standard therapy, while the rest had received either radiotherapy alone or temozolomide alone. Of the approximately 30 treated patients, approximately 62% were male and roughly 38% were female, and a mean age of roughly 37 years was recorded. For exploratory analyses, around 23 treated patients had longitudinal TCRB deep sequencing done wherever samples were available. Peripheral blood was collected at six visits: V03 (baseline), V05, V07, V10, V12 and V13.

Including cysteine and phenylalanine, the CDR3 has 12 amino acids. The read is trimmed to its CDR3 DNA, 36 bases read in frame from base 1. Per the germline V gene, SQVTM is the CDR1 and ANQGSEA is the CDR2. V is clipped by 5 bases and J by 5 bases, and the sequence between their germline boundaries is 9 bases long. Libraries were constructed by the immunoSEQ multiplex PCR assay. The hsTCRB Kit was used according to the manufacturer's protocol to amplify rearranged TCR beta chain sequences. Sequencing of TCRB libraries was carried out on an Illumina MiSeq. The paper's data handling went like this. The proprietary platform of the kit vendor was used for demultiplexing, trimming and gene mapping. TCRdb stores this immuneACCESS table with in-frame sequences only. Part of the clones is absent; in the studies checked, under half of the shortfall reflects unresolved V genes, and no reason is known for the rest. D and trimming come from the DNA, and the V and J calls and clone size come from that table. This sample comprises around 55,000 clones, 80% of them detected only once. The ten largest account for under 8% of the sample.

According to the study, the label for this sample's time point signals: week 23, last vaccination. Every vaccine dose consisted of 300 ug of a 20-mer mutant IDH1 peptide in Montanide, administered subcutaneously together with topical imiquimod. Donors had newly diagnosed WHO grade 3 or 4 IDH1-mutant astrocytomas with loss of nuclear ATRX. The samples were drawn from NOA16, a multicentre, single-arm, open-label phase I trial in Germany that tested a mutant IDH1 peptide vaccine in humans for the first time. The DNeasy Blood and Tissue Kit was used to extract genomic DNA from EDTA blood for TCRB sequencing. A word on this clone: Its antigen target is currently unknown. The record has no base qualities; no much larger clone is one base away.

Beyond this particular receptor, the publication reports: PBMC samples for TCRB deep sequencing were selected based on availability. According to the authors, sample limitations meant that analyses of patient blood samples could not be reproduced. Pseudoprogression appeared unrelated to alterations in the top peripheral T cell clonotypes detected by TCRB sequencing. Vaccine-induced immune responses across multiple MHC alleles were detected in 93.3% of patients.

This receptor was taken from a man between 40 and 49 years old with glioma. This specimen consisted of PBMCs, obtained from a glioma patient whose treatment included an IDH1 peptide vaccine. Rearrangement joined TRBV29-1 to TRBJ2-2, with a tentative D gene TRBD1 over 5 matching bases. The DNA is as follows: TGCAGCGTTTTGGGGCCTACCGGGGAGCTGTTTTTT. This is translated as CSVLGPTGELFF.